The 19 T cell receptor beta chains in this list originate from one sample, sequenced in a study of CD8 T cells in Susac syndrome. An input of roughly 0.5 to 1 ug of RNA was subjected to reverse transcription using random hexamers. TCRdb used MiXCR to reprocess the immunoSEQ multiplex PCR reads, holding one entry per CDR3 protein. The sample includes some 120,000 distinct CDR3 sequences, around 90% of them seen just once. Specimen: CD4+ T cells from PBMCs. All receptors derive from a human donor in good health.

CDR3: CASSDSGGLGNEQFF. In DNA, the CDR3 is TGTGCCAGCAGCGATAGCGGGGGGCTGGGGAATGAGCAGTTCTTC. This chain uses TRBV7-3 with TRBJ2-1, with 10 nucleotides matching TRBD2. The CDR3 is 15 residues long. Per the germline V gene, CDR1 is SGHTA and CDR2 is FQGTGA. The J segment lost 7 bases and the V segment lost 5 bases, leaving 8 bases of the junction unmatched. The entire variable domain, with the rest obtained from reference TRBV7-3 and TRBJ2-1, is as follows: GAGVSQTPSNKVTEKGKYVELRCDPISGHTALYWYRQSLGQGPEFLIYFQGTGAADDSGLPNDRFFAVRPEGSVSTLKIQRTERGDSAVYLCASSDSGGLGNEQFFGPGTRLTVL.

The rearrangement uses TRBV7-9 and TRBJ1-1; 7 nucleotides line up with TRBD1. The length of the CDR3 is 15 residues. With V trimmed by 5 bases and J by 1 base, 7 bases remained unmatched. Looked up from germline, CDR1 is SEHNR and CDR2 is FQNEAQ (reference sequence). The CDR3, as DNA: TGTGCCAGCAGCGTTCGGACAGGACAGAACACTGAAGCTTTCTTT. Translating gives CASSVRTGQNTEAFF. Together with reference TRBV7-9 and TRBJ1-1, the CDR3 gives the full variable domain: DTGVSQNPRHKITKRGQNVTFRCDPISEHNRLYWYRQTLGQGPEFLTYFQNEAQLEKSRLLSDRFSAERPKGSFSTLEIQRTEQGDSAMYLCASSVRTGQNTEAFFGQGTRLTVV.

The V call is TRBV5-5, the J call TRBJ1-6; 7 nucleotides agree with TRBD1. Germline assignment: CDR1 SGHKS and CDR2 YYEKEE (reference sequence). The ends lost 2 bases at V and 6 bases at J; junction bases unmatched: 5. CDR3 size: 15 residues. The CDR3: CASSLTGQSNSPLHF. The CDR3 nucleotides read TGTGCCAGCAGCTTAACGGGACAGAGTAATTCACCCCTCCACTTT.

This chain links TRBV27 with TRBJ2-7; D may be TRBD1 (6 bases). This CDR3 has 14 residues. Germline CDR1 reads MNHEY; CDR2 reads SMNVEV (reference sequence). Between the trimmed V and J ends, which lost 4 bases and 9 bases, there was a span of 19 bases. CDR3 residues: CASSSASRTVVQYF. The CDR3 coding sequence is TGTGCCAGCAGTTCCGCTAGCCGGACAGTGGTGCAGTACTTC.

This chain uses TRBV9 with TRBJ2-1; 11 bases are a match to TRBD2. The germline V gene has CDR1 SGDLS and CDR2 YYNGEE. This CDR3 is built from 15 residues. V gave up 8 bases and J gave up 8 bases; unmatched junction bases: 12. The CDR3 protein is CASSDGTSGGYEQFF. The DNA of the CDR3 is TGTGCCAGTAGTGACGGGACTAGCGGAGGATATGAGCAGTTCTTC.

The gene calls are TRBV7-2 and TRBJ2-1; D call uncertain. Germline CDR1 and CDR2: SGHTA and FQGNSA. This CDR3 comprises 16 residues. V lost 5 bases, J lost 0 bases, and 14 bases lay in between. The CDR3 DNA reads TGTGCCAGCAGCACCCGACCAGGATTCTCCTACAATGAGCAGTTCTTC. Translation: CASSTRPGFSYNEQFF.

The rearrangement links TRBV7-2 to TRBJ1-2; D remains ambiguous. The CDR3 consists of 12 residues. CDR1 is SGHTA, CDR2 FQGNSA, per germline. Trimming shortened V by 2 bases and J by 10 bases, and 11 bases separated the two germline ends. CDR3 amino acids: CASSLNGRDYTF. The CDR3 DNA is TGTGCCAGCAGCTTAAACGGGAGAGACTACACCTTC.

This rearrangement joins TRBV7-9 to TRBJ2-7, with TRBD1 as a possible D gene (6 bases). Looked up from germline, CDR1 is SEHNR and CDR2 is FQNEAQ (reference sequence). This CDR3 has 14 residues. The germline V and J ends were trimmed by 0 bases and 3 bases, with 9 bases remaining between them. The CDR3: CASSLARGYYEQYF. CDR3 coding DNA: TGTGCCAGCAGCTTAGCTAGGGGGTACTACGAGCAGTACTTC.

The chain carries TRBV2 and TRBJ1-1; D is perhaps TRBD1 (6 bases). The CDR3 has 13 residues. V lost 10 bases and J 4 bases, leaving 16 bases between the germline ends. Germline lookup yields CDR1 SNHLY and CDR2 FYNNEI. The CDR3 region is CATLVQGITEAFF. In nucleotides, the CDR3 is TGTGCCACATTAGTTCAGGGGATCACTGAAGCTTTCTTT.

V and J are TRBV29-1 and TRBJ2-3; 16 nucleotides line up with TRBD2. The CDR3 consists of 15 residues. V was clipped by 3 bases and J by 6 bases; unmatched bases: 3. The V gene's germline CDR1 is SQVTM and CDR2 ANQGSEA. CDR3 loop: CSVDGTSGRVDTQYF. The CDR3, as DNA: TGCAGCGTTGATGGGACTAGCGGGAGGGTGGATACGCAGTATTTT.

This CDR3 reads CSVPDYGYTF. The DNA of the CDR3 is TGCAGCGTTCCGGATTATGGCTACACCTTC. The genes are TRBV29-1 and TRBJ1-2; no definite D call. CDR3 length: 10 residues. V gave up 5 bases and J gave up 5 bases, with 6 bases separating them. Germline-derived CDR1 and CDR2 are SQVTM and ANQGSEA. The whole variable domain, remainder taken from reference TRBV29-1 and TRBJ1-2, is SAVISQKPSRDICQRGTSLTIQCQVDSQVTMMFWYRQQPGQSLTLIATANQGSEATYESGFVIDKFPISRPNLTFSTLTVSNMSPEDSSIYLCSVPDYGYTFGSGTRLTVV.

This chain joins TRBV13 and TRBJ2-1; the D gene is possibly TRBD2 (5 bases). V was pared by 4 bases and J by 5 bases, with 15 bases between. Germline loops: CDR1 PRHDT, CDR2 FYEKMQ (reference sequence). This CDR3 is built from 15 residues. Here the CDR3 DNA reads TGTGCCAGCAGCTGGTGGGAGCGGCCTAACAATGAGCAGTTCTTC. Its protein product is CASSWWERPNNEQFF.

The chain joins TRBV2 to TRBJ1-4; D gene unclear. Germline V gene lookup returns CDR1 SNHLY and CDR2 FYNNEI. The CDR3 runs to 15 residues. Trimming removed 3 bases at V and 0 bases at J, with 8 bases between. This chain's CDR3 is CASSDRPATNEKLFF. CDR3 DNA sequence: TGTGCCAGCAGTGATCGCCCGGCAACTAATGAAAAACTGTTTTTT.

The V and J genes are TRBV6-2 or TRBV6-3 and TRBJ1-4; 9 bases match TRBD1. CDR1 and CDR2 (germline): MNHEY, SVGEGT. The CDR3 length is 16 residues. Unmatched junction bases numbered 14, after V lost 11 bases and J lost 4 bases. The CDR3 DNA reads as TGTGCCTGCCCGGGGGGACAGGGCCCTCTTAATGAAAAACTGTTTTTT. Protein product: CACPGGQGPLNEKLFF.

This chain links TRBV20-1 with TRBJ1-2; maybe TRBD1 (6 bases). The V end lost 3 bases, the J end lost 3 bases, and 17 bases lay between the germline ends. The CDR3 has 15 amino acids. Germline V gene sequence: CDR1 DFQATT, CDR2 SNEGSKA (reference sequence). The CDR3 loop reads CSARITGGWDYGYTF. The DNA of the CDR3 is TGCAGTGCTAGGATCACCGGGGGCTGGGACTATGGCTACACCTTC.

The chain links TRBV7-6 to TRBJ2-3, with 8 nucleotides matching TRBD2. The germline CDR1 and CDR2 sequences are SGHVS and FNYEAQ. Trimming took 5 bases from V and 6 from J; bases not matched to a gene: 16. The length of the CDR3 is 17 residues. The CDR3 DNA follows: TGTGCCAGCAGCCATTCGGCTAGCGGGCCTGGTTTGGATACGCAGTATTTT. Protein: CASSHSASGPGLDTQYF.

The V and J genes are TRBV7-3 and TRBJ2-7; D possibly corresponds to TRBD2 (6 bases). There are 13 residues in the CDR3. The ends were cut back, 5 bases at V and 6 bases at J, with 14 bases in the middle. The germline gives CDR1 SGHTA, CDR2 FQGTGA. The CDR3 bases are TGTGCCAGCAGCCACGGCGGAGGGGCCGAGCAGTACTTC. Translating gives CASSHGGGAEQYF.

The CDR3 region has the DNA TGTGCCAGCAGCCCAAGGGACAACTACGAGCAGTACTTC. Protein sequence: CASSPRDNYEQYF. The chain recombines TRBV3-1 with TRBJ2-7; possibly TRBD1 for D (6 bases). Per the germline V gene, CDR1 is LGHDT and CDR2 is YNNKEL (reference sequence). Trimming stripped 4 bases from V and 3 bases from J, with 10 bases between. The CDR3 totals 13 residues.

The chain is built from TRBV7-8 and TRBJ2-6, with 12 bases identical to TRBD1. CDR1 and CDR2 (germline): SGHVS, FQNEAQ. J was trimmed by 0 bases and V by 4 bases; bases with no gene match: 4. CDR3 length: 18 residues. The CDR3 DNA reads TGTGCCAGCAGCTGGGACAGGGGGCCAATCTCTGGGGCCAACGTCCTGACTTTC. Its protein product is CASSWDRGPISGANVLTF.